This T cell receptor beta chain was identified during a study of cytomegalovirus exposure and HLA in healthy donors. Findings and caveats of the study: The study listed some 160 cytomegalovirus-associated TCR beta chains. Subsequent analysis revealed that first-cohort TCR clusters tended to co-occur in the approximately 120 validation repertoires. Rare sequences made up most TCRs, while some public TCRs were found in many donors.

TCRdb keeps only in-frame clones here, not all; method: immunoSEQ multiplex PCR. Of some 160,000 clones detected, around nine tenths appear once; the ten largest clones hold 2.5% to 3.5%. The V end was cut by 6 bases, the J end by 8 bases, with 20 bases between. Germline CDR1 and CDR2: MNHEY and SVGAGI. The CDR3 has 14 residues. To note about this clone: Its antigen is unknown.

The donors formed part of the roughly 120-subject validation cohort, distinct from the approximately 670-subject first cohort. The clonotype was recovered from a man younger than 35 in good health and CMV-seronegative. This rearrangement joins TRBV6-5 to TRBJ2-7; D might be TRBD2 (6 bases). What was sequenced was PBMCs. The chain's CDR3 is CASSPTSGQSKQYV. The DNA of the CDR3 is TGTGCCAGCAGCCCGACAAGCGGGCAAAGTAAGCAGTACGTC.